The entry below describes one T cell receptor (beta chain). Which antigen it targets is not known. Base-call qualities are not available, and no considerably larger clone is one nucleotide away. Using the deep immunoSEQ assay, TCR CDR3 regions were amplified from genomic DNA by multiplex PCR. Extracted genomic DNA from each cell subset was spread evenly across all wells of several immunoSEQ 96-well plates, with each plate serving as a replicate. Each replicate PCR for sorted subsets received roughly 0.2 ug genomic DNA, equal to about 29,000 T cell genomes. Purified libraries were measured with a Qubit 3.0 fluorometer, size-checked on a Bioanalyzer 2100, and measured again with the KAPA Library Quantification kit. Every immunoSEQ 96-well plate was sequenced on a dedicated single-read 150-cycle Illumina NextSeq 550 flow cell. On the study's bioinformatics: The immunoSEQ output contained only junctional sequences without quality scores, so filtering could not match that applied to full-length reads. Sequences were annotated with PyIR, a Python wrapper for IgBLAST v1.9, and V/J genes and CDR3 were assigned using IMGT germline references. Any read was removed if the V/J assignment was weak (E-value above 1e-6), the CDR3 was missing, or the read contained stop codons, out-of-frame junctions, or ambiguous translated residues. V3J clonotypes were defined as sequences sharing the same inferred V gene, J gene, and CDR3 amino acid sequence. To compute the percentage overlap between repertoires, the number of shared unique clonotypes was divided by the size of the smaller repertoire. RTK rarefaction, the Chao1 estimator, and Recon v2.1 estimates of unobserved clonotypes were used to assess repertoire richness. Generation probabilities for all TCRbeta clonotypes obtained by the gDNA method from a handful of donors were computed using OLGA. TCRdb's version of the immuneACCESS table is confined to in-frame rearrangements and falls short of the full clone set. An unresolved V gene accounts for under half of the shortfall where checked; the remainder is of unknown origin. V and J calls and clone size are given by that table; D and trimming were obtained from the DNA. The sample data list some 580,000 clones, and 95% to 98% of these were observed just once. The top ten hold 0.3% of the sample.

For the CD8 naive samples, CD45RO-negative cells were positively selected for CCR7, yielding a CD45RA+CCR7+ population from which TemRA cells were excluded. Donors were healthy HIV-negative adults with no recently reported acute infections or vaccinations. Every donor was a Caucasian adult living in Nashville, Tennessee, USA. Blood was collected by leukapheresis, and PBMCs were isolated by Ficoll-Histopaque density gradient centrifugation and then cryopreserved in liquid nitrogen vapor phase. Analytical flow cytometry was used to check the purity and quantity of each magnetically sorted T cell population. Genomic DNA was isolated from every sorted fraction and measured by UV absorbance on a Nanodrop 2000c. From the cysteine up to the phenylalanine, the CDR3 has a length of 15 residues. Only CDR3 DNA remains: 45 bases, in frame from the first base. Via the germline V gene (reference sequence), CDR1 is SEHNR and CDR2 FQNEAQ. The germline V and J ends show losses of 7 bases and 6 bases respectively, and no gene match explains 7 bases of the junction.

The sample is drawn from a study of shared clonotypes between healthy human individuals (dated by TCRdb to the early 2020s). Broadly, across the study: A few men and two women, aged 18 to 49 years, made up the cohort. For each donor, CD4 naive and CD4 memory were each run on three plates, CD8 naive on two plates, and CD8 memory on one plate. Blood TCR repertoires of roughly five healthy adults were deeply sequenced to estimate repertoire size and the extent of clonotype sharing between individuals. To increase sequencing depth and limit assay-specific biases, different laboratories used diverse techniques to prepare libraries and sequence TCR repertoires. Each donor's leukapheresis produced roughly between roughly 0.85 and 9.5 billion PBMCs. Overall results and qualifications from the work: Sampling was restricted to blood, and TCR repertoires in tissue are likely to differ from TCR repertoires in blood. The small number of donors limited the genetic and exposure-history diversity represented. Rarefaction of sorted-subset datasets indicated incomplete sequencing despite the large sequencing depth. Sharing across several donors was observed for around 4.8% of naive CD4, over 3% of naive CD8, over 2% of memory CD4, and around 0.44% of memory CD8 clonotypes. Clonotypes shared by all four sorted-subset donors showed higher generation probabilities than non-shared clonotypes. Larger estimated clonotype richness was generally found for naive subsets than for memory subsets. Pairwise subsampling indicated that sequencing depth was expected to affect the degree of clonotype sharing among donors.

The sequence is built from TRBV7-9 and TRBJ2-1; 12 central bases correspond to TRBD1. The sample was naive CD8+ T cells sorted from blood. The intended sense of this specimen's cell subset or site label: CD45RA+CCR7+. The sequence was obtained from a man aged 25 to 40 in good health. The CDR3: CASKGQGAGGNEQFF. The DNA sequence reads TGTGCCAGCAAGGGACAGGGGGCAGGTGGCAATGAGCAGTTCTTC.